This T cell receptor (beta chain) was found in a study of T cell changes during pregnancy in multiple sclerosis. Sequencing was performed with immunoSEQ multiplex PCR; in TCRdb, only in-frame clones are kept and a portion is missing. This table holds some 56,000 clones, around nine tenths found once. The source was peripheral blood, collected in the third trimester of pregnancy. The receptor was isolated from a female donor in good health, enrolled as a control in a pregnancy study.

The CDR3 region has the DNA TGTGCCAGCAGCTTAGTTCGGAACACTGAAGCTTTCTTT. It specifies CASSLVRNTEAFF. The J gene is TRBJ1-1, the V gene TRBV7-2; D is undetermined. The CDR3 runs to 13 residues. Germline V CDR1 and CDR2: SGHTA, FQGNSA. The V end lost 1 base, the J end lost 1 base, and 4 bases lay between the germline ends.